This is a list of T cell receptor beta chains from one sample in a study of blood T cell repertoires in COVID-19. Libraries were prepared by immunoSEQ multiplex PCR; TCRdb keeps only in-frame clonotypes and omits some of them. The data hold fewer than 350,000 clones, with 86% observed a single time. The sample taken for sequencing was peripheral blood. All receptors derive from a middle-aged man with active or convalescent COVID-19. The CDR3 runs from the conserved cysteine through the conserved F or W. Each record gives: V gene, CDR3 length, CDR3 protein.

v_gene: TRBV5-1
len: 18
CDR3aa: CASSLAQGQGSAYNEQFF

v_gene: TRBV10-3
len: 12
CDR3aa: CAISGGAEKLFF

v_gene: TRBV7-3
len: 14
CDR3aa: CASSLGVGAYGYTF

v_gene: TRBV10-3
len: 13
CDR3aa: CAIRQGPNEKLFF

v_gene: TRBV7-2
len: 14
CDR3aa: CASSLGQAIEKLFF

v_gene: TRBV7-9
len: 14
CDR3aa: CASRKRESLEKLFF

v_gene: TRBV6-1
len: 14
CDR3aa: CASSEVDRGEKLFF

v_gene: TRBV6-1
len: 13
CDR3aa: CASSEQGYQPQHF

v_gene: TRBV6-5
len: 14
CDR3aa: CASSRQGNTGELFF

v_gene: TRBV6-6
len: 17
CDR3aa: CASSRIAGASNTGELFF

v_gene: TRBV7-6
len: 16
CDR3aa: CASSLALNRGGTEAFF

v_gene: TRBV4-2
len: 16
CDR3aa: CASSQAGASGPYEQYF

v_gene: TRBV12-3/TRBV12-4
len: 13
CDR3aa: CASSRILREALHF

v_gene: TRBV15
len: 13
CDR3aa: CATSRADIYGYTF

v_gene: TRBV5-6
len: 16
CDR3aa: CASSLAEGPGDEKLFF

v_gene: TRBV3-1/TRBV3-2
len: 12
CDR3aa: CASSRSTGEAFF

v_gene: TRBV29-1
len: 13
CDR3aa: CSVEAGGKETQYF

v_gene: TRBV4-1
len: 14
CDR3aa: CASSHTRGSGGYTF

v_gene: TRBV9
len: 14
CDR3aa: CASSTKDGIHGYTF

v_gene: TRBV6-4
len: 15
CDR3aa: CASNQGGTANQPQHF

v_gene: TRBV7-9
len: 18
CDR3aa: CASSLFIGQILAKNIQYF

v_gene: TRBV29-1
len: 13
CDR3aa: CSVEGSIGSEAFF

v_gene: TRBV7-3
len: 17
CDR3aa: CASSPSPRTGGYTEAFF

v_gene: TRBV3-1/TRBV3-2
len: 19
CDR3aa: CASSQEGGEREGTRRTQYF

v_gene: TRBV12-3/TRBV12-4
len: 13
CDR3aa: CASSRRAEPEAFF

v_gene: TRBV24-1
len: 15
CDR3aa: CATSGLDLTYNEQFF

v_gene: TRBV11-3
len: 16
CDR3aa: CASSRNSGRLTDTQYF

v_gene: TRBV9
len: 14
CDR3aa: CASSVVTDTDEQFF

v_gene: TRBV27
len: 17
CDR3aa: CASSFHWAPSENTEAFF

v_gene: TRBV7-9
len: 17
CDR3aa: CASSLAPRLAGASEQFF

v_gene: TRBV7-2
len: 17
CDR3aa: CASSLVGLASIADTQYF

v_gene: TRBV7-9
len: 16
CDR3aa: CASSLGGLQAYNEQFF

v_gene: TRBV6-5
len: 12
CDR3aa: CASSPRGNGYTF

v_gene: TRBV18
len: 15
CDR3aa: CASSQGTGSNQPQHF

v_gene: TRBV9
len: 16
CDR3aa: CASNRPGTGRMNEQFF

v_gene: TRBV7-2
len: 16
CDR3aa: CASSLEGQSSNQPQHF

v_gene: TRBV29-1
len: 15
CDR3aa: CSVDQVRGPGETQYF

v_gene: TRBV7-9
len: 13
CDR3aa: CASSLGTSSEQYF

v_gene: TRBV30
len: 16
CDR3aa: CAWGGRTGAYGNTIYF

v_gene: TRBV6-1
len: 15
CDR3aa: CASSESEEGGNTIYF

v_gene: TRBV12-3/TRBV12-4
len: 13
CDR3aa: CASSLSGTAEQFF

v_gene: TRBV6-5
len: 13
CDR3aa: CATRERGSETQYF